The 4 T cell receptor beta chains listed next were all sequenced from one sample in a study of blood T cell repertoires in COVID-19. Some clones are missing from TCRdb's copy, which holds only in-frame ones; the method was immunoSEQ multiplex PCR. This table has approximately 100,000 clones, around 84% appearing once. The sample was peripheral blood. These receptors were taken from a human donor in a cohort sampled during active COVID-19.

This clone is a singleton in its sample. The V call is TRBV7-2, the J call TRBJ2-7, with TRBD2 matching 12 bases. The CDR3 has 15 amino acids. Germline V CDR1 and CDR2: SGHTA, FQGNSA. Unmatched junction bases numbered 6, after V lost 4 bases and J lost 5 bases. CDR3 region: CASSSSGGAFHEQYF. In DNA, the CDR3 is TGTGCCAGCAGCTCTAGCGGGGGGGCGTTCCACGAGCAGTACTTC.

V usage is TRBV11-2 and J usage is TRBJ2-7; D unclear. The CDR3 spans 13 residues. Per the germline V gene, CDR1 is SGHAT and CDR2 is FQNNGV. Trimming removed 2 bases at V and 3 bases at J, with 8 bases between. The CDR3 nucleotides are TGTGCCAGCAGCTTAAGTAACGGCTACGAGCAGTACTTC. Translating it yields CASSLSNGYEQYF. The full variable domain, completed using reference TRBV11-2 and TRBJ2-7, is EAGVAQSPRYKIIEKRQSVAFWCNPISGHATLYWYQQILGQGPKLLIQFQNNGVVDDSQLPKDRFSAERLKGVDSTLKIQPAKLEDSAVYLCASSLSNGYEQYFGPGTRLTVT.

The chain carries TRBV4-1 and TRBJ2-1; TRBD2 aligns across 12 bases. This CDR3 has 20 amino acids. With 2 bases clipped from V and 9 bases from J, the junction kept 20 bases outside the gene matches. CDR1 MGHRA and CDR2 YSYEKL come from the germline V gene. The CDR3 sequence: CASSQLGDVRLAGDGSEQFF. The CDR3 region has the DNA TGCGCCAGCAGCCAATTGGGGGACGTACGACTAGCGGGAGATGGTAGTGAGCAGTTCTTC.

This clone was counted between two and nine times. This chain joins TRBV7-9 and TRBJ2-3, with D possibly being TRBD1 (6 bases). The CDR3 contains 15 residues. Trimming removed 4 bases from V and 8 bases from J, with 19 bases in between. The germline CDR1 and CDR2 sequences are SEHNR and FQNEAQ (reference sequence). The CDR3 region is CASSSPGDRLGTQYF. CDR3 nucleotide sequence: TGTGCCAGCAGCTCCCCAGGGGACCGCCTGGGTACGCAGTATTTT.